The present T cell receptor beta chain was sequenced within a study of PD-1 blockade in classical Hodgkin lymphoma. There was relapse after autologous stem cell transplantation in every patient, and there was variation in brentuximab vedotin exposure. Classifying best responses yielded complete response, partial response or progressive disease. A note on this clone: Its antigen is currently unknown.

V shed 0 bases and J shed 7 bases, with 19 bases lying between them. Looked up from germline, CDR1 is SGHVS and CDR2 is FQNEAQ. This CDR3 region has 17 residues. Study-level findings and limits: Underlying causes for the observed repertoire differences were not defined, possibly disease activity or prior therapy. CD4+ but not CD8+ TCR diversity rose significantly by C4D1.

Sequenced by immunoSEQ multiplex PCR; TCRdb stores in-frame clones only, minus some. Here the sample spans around 66,000 clones, 71% being singletons. The chain couples TRBV7-8 to TRBJ2-1, with a weak D call TRBD2 (5 bases). The sequenced sample was peripheral blood mononuclear cells (PBMCs), obtained before the second cycle of nivolumab. The receptor was isolated from a human donor with classical Hodgkin lymphoma. In nucleotides, the CDR3 is TGTGCCAGCAGCTTAGCGCCTTGGACTCAACGGATGAATGAGCAGTTCTTC. This sequence encodes CASSLAPWTQRMNEQFF. The full variable domain, with the rest looked up from reference TRBV7-8 and TRBJ2-1, is GAGVSQSPRYKVAKRGQDVALRCDPISGHVSLFWYQQALGQGPEFLTYFQNEAQLDKSGLPSDRFFAERPEGSVSTLKIQRTQQEDSAVYLCASSLAPWTQRMNEQFFGPGTRLTVL.